These 13 T cell receptor beta chains share one sample of origin, sequenced in a study of cytomegalovirus exposure and HLA in healthy donors. PCR was performed using 60 Vbeta and 13 Jbeta primers. The method was immunoSEQ multiplex PCR; TCRdb's version includes in-frame clones alone and lacks a portion of them. The profile shows about 120,000 clones, about three fifths of them singletons. Specimen: PBMCs. The receptor source for this set is a woman in her 40s in good health and CMV-seropositive.

This clone was seen only once. The chain combines TRBV19 with TRBJ1-6; D may be TRBD1 (5 bases). The CDR3 is made up of 11 amino acids. Germline-derived CDR1 and CDR2 are LNHDA and SQIVND (reference sequence). Trimming shortened V by 8 bases and J by 18 bases, and 17 bases separated the two germline ends. CDR3 amino acids: CASGAPEVPHF. Written as DNA, the CDR3 is TGTGCCAGTGGGGCACCCGAGGTACCCCACTTT.

Remarks on this clone: Germline is not matched at one junction end, which may reflect a read error. The chain has TRBV7-7 and TRBJ1-3, with D unclear. Germline lookup yields CDR1 SSHAT and CDR2 FNYEAQ (reference sequence). The CDR3 loop spans 13 amino acids. The DNA for the CDR3 is TGTGCTAGCAGCTTACAACAGGGAAACACCATATATTTT. Its translation is CASSLQQGNTIYF.

This rearrangement joins TRBV5-1 to TRBJ2-4, with a tentative D call TRBD2 (5 bases). Trimming took off 5 bases at V and 7 bases at J, with 19 bases between the two ends. The CDR3 has 15 amino acids. The germline gives CDR1 SGHRS, CDR2 YFSETQ. The CDR3 nucleotides are TGCGCCAGCAGTCCCCGCGACGAGCGCGGGAACATTCAGTACTTC. Translated: CASSPRDERGNIQYF.

This sequence joins TRBV5-1 and TRBJ2-5; the match to TRBD2 covers 13 bases. Unmatched junction bases numbered 9, after V lost 0 bases and J lost 7 bases. The CDR3 has 17 amino acids. The germline V gene has CDR1 SGHRS and CDR2 YFSETQ. CDR3 residues: CASSLGGLAGTQGTQYF. DNA for the CDR3: TGCGCCAGCAGCTTGGGGGGACTAGCGGGGACTCAGGGGACCCAGTACTTC.

The rearrangement joins TRBV4-2 to TRBJ2-1; 12 nucleotides line up with TRBD2. This CDR3 is 18 amino acids long. Germline values: CDR1 LGHNA, CDR2 YNFKEQ. With V trimmed by 4 bases and J by 9 bases, 16 bases remained unmatched. DNA of the CDR3: TGTGCCAGCAGCCTAAAAGGACTAGCGGGGCACGGTCGGAGTGAGCAGTTCTTC. Translation gives CASSLKGLAGHGRSEQFF.

The chain joins TRBV5-1 to TRBJ2-1, with 14 bases that match TRBD2. CDR3 length: 15 amino acids. The germline V gene encodes CDR1 SGHRS and CDR2 YFSETQ. V trimming: 4 bases; J trimming: 10 bases; junction bases outside the gene matches: 7. CDR3 in amino acids: CASSQTSGGAQEQFF. The CDR3 region has the DNA TGCGCCAGCAGCCAGACTAGCGGGGGGGCCCAGGAGCAGTTCTTC.

The chain carries TRBV10-3 and TRBJ1-6, with 7 bases lining up with TRBD1. The J segment lost 8 bases and the V segment lost 6 bases, leaving 10 bases of the junction unmatched. In germline, CDR1 is ENHRY, CDR2 SYGVKD. The CDR3 has 15 residues. The chain's CDR3 is CAIRAVTGLDSPLHF. As DNA, the CDR3 is TGTGCCATCAGAGCCGTGACAGGGCTTGATTCACCCCTCCACTTT.

The CDR3 DNA sequence: TGCGCCAGCAGCCCAGGACAGGGGAAGAACACTGAAGCTTTCTTT. Its translation is CASSPGQGKNTEAFF. The genes are TRBV5-1 and TRBJ1-1; 9 bases align to TRBD1. The CDR3 length is 15 residues. The junction had 5 bases not matched to a gene; V was cut back by 4 bases and J by 1 base. Germline V gives CDR1 SGHRS, CDR2 YFSETQ.

This clone was detected once. The junction does not match germline at one end; this may be a read error. The chain uses TRBV30 and TRBJ1-2; 8 positions match TRBD1. The CDR3 has 12 amino acids. Per the germline V gene, CDR1 is GTSNPN and CDR2 is SVGIG (reference sequence). Here the CDR3 DNA reads TGTGCCCGAGCGAAGACAGGGGATGGCTACCCCTTC. It yields the protein CARAKTGDGYPF.

The chain combines TRBV9 with TRBJ2-5; 8 nucleotides line up with TRBD1. CDR3 length: 14 residues. The germline CDR1 and CDR2 sequences are SGDLS and YYNGEE. V dropped 4 bases and J dropped 5; count of bases not matched to a gene: 7. The CDR3 region is CASSPGPGGETQYF. CDR3 in DNA: TGTGCCAGCAGCCCCGGGCCAGGGGGCGAGACCCAGTACTTC.

This chain uses TRBV27 with TRBJ1-5, with 8 bases fitting TRBD1. The CDR3 loop spans 17 amino acids. The V gene's germline CDR1 is MNHEY and CDR2 SMNVEV (reference sequence). V dropped 8 bases and J dropped 2; count of bases not matched to a gene: 14. CDR3 amino acids: CASGIRDRSVGNQPQHF. The DNA for the CDR3 is TGTGCCAGCGGAATCCGGGACAGGTCTGTAGGCAATCAGCCCCAGCATTTT.

This clone was seen a few times. This chain joins TRBV5-6 and TRBJ1-6; 7 bases align to TRBD1. The junction had 13 bases not matched to a gene; V was cut back by 1 base and J by 9 bases. This CDR3 has 17 residues. CDR1 SGHDT and CDR2 YYEEEE come from the germline V gene. CDR3 nucleotides: TGTGCCAGCAGCTTGTACTCCGACAGGGCCCTTAGTTCACCCCTCCACTTT. It is translated as CASSLYSDRALSSPLHF.

This clone was observed a few times. The CDR3 reads CASSPRQDYGYTF. CDR3 in DNA: TGTGCCAGCTCACCACGACAGGACTATGGCTACACCTTC. The chain combines TRBV18 with TRBJ1-2, with D possibly matching TRBD1 (6 bases). The CDR3 runs to 13 residues. Trimming removed 1 base at V and 3 bases at J, with 6 bases between. Per the germline V gene, CDR1 is KGHSH and CDR2 is LQKENI.